This passage covers 3 T cell receptor beta chains from one sample sequenced in a study of regulatory T cells in long-lasting Graves disease. Noted time point: newly diagnosed GD, antithyroid drugs for less than 3 months. Extracted PBMC RNA gave rise to the TCR library. With iRepertoire HTBI primers and Arm-PCR of CDR3 regions, TCR beta libraries were built. TCRdb re-derived calls from the multiplex PCR reads in MiXCR, one entry per CDR3 protein. The sample has 500,000 or so distinct CDR3 sequences; about 14% are singletons. Separately, the same data were catalogued under a study of T cells in Graves' hyperthyroidism and ophthalmopathy.

Sequenced here: peripheral blood mononuclear cells (PBMCs), sampled at new diagnosis, from a patient treated with antithyroid drugs. All receptors derive from a woman between 50 and 59 years old with Graves disease.

This clonotype was observed many times. This chain joins TRBV12-3 or TRBV12-4 and TRBJ2-1; 10 bases align to TRBD1. The CDR3 length is 15 residues. With V trimmed by 5 bases and J by 4 bases, 5 bases remained unmatched. CDR3 DNA sequence: TGTGCCAGCAGTGTACGGGACAGGGGTTACAATGAGCAGTTCTTC. This translates into CASSVRDRGYNEQFF.

In this sample, this clonotype turned up a few times. This chain uses TRBV5-1 with TRBJ1-2, with TRBD1 matching over 8 bases. Germline CDR1 SGHRS, CDR2 YFSETQ. The CDR3 loop spans 13 amino acids. V lost 4 bases, J lost 8 bases, and 7 bases stayed unmatched. CDR3 protein: CASSTDRARGYTF. The CDR3 coding sequence is TGCGCCAGCAGCACGGACAGGGCGCGGGGCTACACCTTC.

This clonotype was observed many times. V is TRBV9 and J is TRBJ2-7; D is unclear. Germline V gives CDR1 SGDLS, CDR2 YYNGEE. Trimming took off 4 bases at V and 3 bases at J, with 14 bases between the two ends. The CDR3 is 14 amino acids. The CDR3 here is CASSPSDRIYEQYF. In DNA form, the CDR3 reads TGTGCCAGCAGCCCCAGCGATCGGATCTACGAGCAGTACTTC.